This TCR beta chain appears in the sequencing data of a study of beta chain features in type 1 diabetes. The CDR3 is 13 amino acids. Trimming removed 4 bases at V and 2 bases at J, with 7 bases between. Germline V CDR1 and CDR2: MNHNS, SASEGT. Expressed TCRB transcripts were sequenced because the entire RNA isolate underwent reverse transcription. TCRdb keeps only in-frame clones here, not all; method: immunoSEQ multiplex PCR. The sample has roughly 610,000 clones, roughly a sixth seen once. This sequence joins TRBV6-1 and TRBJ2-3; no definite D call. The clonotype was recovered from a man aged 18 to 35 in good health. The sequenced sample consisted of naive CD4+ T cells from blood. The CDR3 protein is CASSGGITDTQYF. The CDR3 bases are TGTGCCAGCAGTGGAGGTATCACAGATACGCAGTATTTT.